One and the same sample provided the 19 T cell receptor beta chains below, sequenced in a study of shared clonotypes between healthy human individuals (TCRdb year 2020). Receptor libraries were prepared by the immunoSEQ multiplex PCR assay. TCRdb stores this immuneACCESS table with in-frame sequences only. Part of the clones is absent; in the studies checked, under half of the shortfall reflects unresolved V genes, and no reason is known for the rest. This sample gives some 450,000 clones in total; around 77% of them show up just once. Approximately 12% of the sample is taken by the ten largest. Sequencing was done on a sample of PBMCs. Every receptor here comes from a woman in her forties in good health. Some clones in this sample may be carry-over from other donors' samples.

V gene TRBV5-4 combines with J gene TRBJ2-6, with D perhaps TRBD1 (6 bases). CDR3 length equals 17 residues. In germline, CDR1 is SGHNT, CDR2 YYREEE (reference sequence). Trimming stripped 0 bases from V and 0 bases from J, with 10 bases between. The CDR3 DNA is TGTGCCAGCAGCTTGGCCCCAGGGGACTCTGGGGCCAACGTCCTGACTTTC. Its translation is CASSLAPGDSGANVLTF.

The rearrangement uses TRBV27 and TRBJ1-1; D possibly corresponds to TRBD1 (6 bases). The CDR3 length is 13 residues. V was clipped by 0 bases and J by 5 bases, with 7 bases between them. From germline, CDR1 is MNHEY and CDR2 SMNVEV (reference sequence). DNA for the CDR3: TGTGCCAGCAGTTTATCTCAGGGGACTGAAGCTTTCTTT. It yields the protein CASSLSQGTEAFF.

The chain carries TRBV2 and TRBJ2-5, with unresolved D. The CDR3 totals 14 residues. Trimming took 4 bases from V and 0 from J, leaving 9 bases between them. CDR1 is SNHLY, CDR2 FYNNEI, per germline. The CDR3 loop is CASSVVRNQETQYF. The DNA for the CDR3 is TGTGCCAGCAGTGTGGTCAGGAACCAAGAGACCCAGTACTTC.

V gene TRBV5-1 combines with J gene TRBJ2-7; 9 nucleotides agree with TRBD1. Germline CDR1 reads SGHRS; CDR2 reads YFSETQ. With V trimmed by 4 bases and J by 3 bases, 8 bases remained unmatched. CDR3 length equals 15 residues. CDR3 nucleotides: TGCGCCAGCAGCCAAGGGACAGGGTTATTCTACGAGCAGTACTTC. Its protein product is CASSQGTGLFYEQYF. Together with reference TRBV5-1 and TRBJ2-7, the CDR3 gives the full variable domain: KAGVTQTPRYLIKTRGQQVTLSCSPISGHRSVSWYQQTPGQGLQFLFEYFSETQRNKGNFPGRFSGRQFSNSRSEMNVSTLELGDSALYLCASSQGTGLFYEQYFGPGTRLTVT.

The J gene is TRBJ2-5, the V gene TRBV7-9, with 7 bases aligning to TRBD2. V was clipped by 5 bases and J by 4 bases; unmatched bases: 10. Per germline, CDR1 SEHNR and CDR2 FQNEAQ (reference sequence). The CDR3 contains 15 residues. In DNA, the CDR3 is TGTGCCAGCAGCGGCTCTAGCGGAGGAACAGAGACCCAGTACTTC. As protein: CASSGSSGGTETQYF.

This chain joins TRBV7-3 and TRBJ2-2; 11 nucleotides line up with TRBD2. This CDR3 has 16 amino acids. V was clipped by 4 bases and J by 7 bases; unmatched bases: 8. Per germline, CDR1 SGHTA and CDR2 FQGTGA. The CDR3 DNA reads as TGTGCCAGCAGCTCCCGACTAGCGGGAAGGGTCGGGGAGCTGTTTTTT. Amino acid sequence: CASSSRLAGRVGELFF. The whole variable domain, filled in from reference TRBV7-3 and TRBJ2-2, reads GAGVSQTPSNKVTEKGKYVELRCDPISGHTALYWYRQSLGQGPEFLIYFQGTGAADDSGLPNDRFFAVRPEGSVSTLKIQRTERGDSAVYLCASSSRLAGRVGELFFGEGSRLTVL.

The rearrangement joins TRBV15 to TRBJ2-7, with D unresolved. The ends were cut back, 0 bases at V and 0 bases at J, with 12 bases in the middle. The CDR3 loop spans 16 amino acids. Germline-derived CDR1 and CDR2 are LNHNV and YYDKDF (reference sequence). CDR3 residues: CATSRDLVASSYEQYF. The DNA for the CDR3 is TGTGCCACCAGCAGAGATCTGGTCGCGAGCTCCTACGAGCAGTACTTC.

This clone was seen once. This chain connects TRBV6-1 to TRBJ2-7, with D possibly called TRBD1 or TRBD2 (6 bases each). The CDR3 contains 15 residues. The germline CDR1 and CDR2 sequences are MNHNS and SASEGT. The V gene lost 7 bases and the J gene lost 4 bases, with 20 bases spanning the gap. This CDR3 is CASTEVGGQGYEQYF. For the CDR3, the DNA is TGTGCCAGCACCGAAGTTGGGGGGCAGGGTTACGAGCAGTACTTC.

This clone has ten or more counts. The same CDR3 can be traced to other DNA sequences in this sample. The rearrangement uses TRBV2 and TRBJ1-5; D perhaps matches TRBD1 (6 bases). The CDR3 runs to 14 residues. V was trimmed by 2 bases and J by 6 bases, leaving 11 bases between them. CDR1 SNHLY and CDR2 FYNNEI come from the germline V gene. The CDR3 DNA follows: TGTGCCAGCAGTGAACGGCCAGGGGCTCAGCCCCAGCATTTT. Its translation: CASSERPGAQPQHF.

This clone has just one count. The V gene is TRBV30, the J gene TRBJ1-5; D is unclear. The CDR3 is 11 residues long. Between the trimmed V and J ends, which lost 2 bases and 10 bases, there was a span of 9 bases. Germline V gives CDR1 GTSNPN, CDR2 SVGIG (reference sequence). CDR3 DNA sequence: TGTGCCTGGAGTACCTCCGGACCCCAGCATTTT. Protein: CAWSTSGPQHF.

Notes on this clone: The sample has other DNA sequences that encode this CDR3 too. The V and J genes are TRBV2 and TRBJ2-7; TRBD1 matches at 7 bases. The CDR3 covers 15 residues. V lost 3 bases, J lost 3 bases, and 8 bases stayed unmatched. CDR1 is SNHLY and CDR2 is FYNNEI in the germline V gene. CDR3 in amino acids: CASSEEGGFIYEQYF. CDR3 DNA sequence: TGTGCCAGCAGTGAGGAAGGGGGCTTTATCTACGAGCAGTACTTC.

The rearrangement joins TRBV28 to TRBJ2-1; D gene uncertain. CDR3 length: 11 residues. Germline V gene data show CDR1 as MDHEN and CDR2 as SYDVKM. The germline V and J ends were trimmed by 3 bases and 9 bases, with 6 bases remaining between them. This CDR3 is CASSLVAEQFF. The CDR3 DNA sequence: TGTGCCAGCAGTTTGGTTGCTGAGCAGTTCTTC.

This rearrangement joins TRBV27 to TRBJ1-4, with D tentatively TRBD1 (5 bases). CDR3 length equals 14 residues. V was trimmed by 7 bases and J by 1 base, leaving 10 bases between them. Germline CDR1 MNHEY, CDR2 SMNVEV (reference sequence). In nucleotides, the CDR3 is TGTGCCAGCACTTCGGGGGAAACTAATGAAAAACTGTTTTTT. This codes for CASTSGETNEKLFF.

This chain joins TRBV18 and TRBJ1-6; D might be TRBD1 (5 bases). CDR1 is KGHSH and CDR2 is LQKENI in the germline V gene. Trimming pared 1 base from V and 5 bases from J, leaving 6 bases between. This CDR3 is 14 amino acids long. The CDR3 DNA reads as TGTGCCAGCTCACCACAGACAGATAATTCACCCCTCCACTTT. Protein product: CASSPQTDNSPLHF.

The chain is built from TRBV13 and TRBJ2-7; 7 bases map to TRBD1. The CDR3 runs to 15 residues. Germline-derived CDR1 and CDR2 are PRHDT and FYEKMQ (reference sequence). V shed 7 bases, J shed 1 base, and the junction held 10 bases outside the gene matches. As DNA, the CDR3 is TGTGCCAGCACCAACAGCCGGGACAGTTCCTACGAGCAGTACTTC. Its translation is CASTNSRDSSYEQYF. Complete variable domain (other parts from reference TRBV13 and TRBJ2-7): AAGVIQSPRHLIKEKRETATLKCYPIPRHDTVYWYQQGPGQDPQFLISFYEKMQSDKGSIPDRFSAQQFSDYHSELNMSSLELGDSALYFCASTNSRDSSYEQYFGPGTRLTVT.

The chain uses TRBV5-1 and TRBJ1-3, with TRBD1 as a possible D gene (6 bases). Trimming removed 0 bases from V and 0 bases from J, with 13 bases in between. Germline V gives CDR1 SGHRS, CDR2 YFSETQ. The CDR3 runs 17 residues. The CDR3: CASSLEGTPSSGNTIYF. In DNA form, the CDR3 reads TGCGCCAGCAGCTTGGAAGGGACACCAAGCTCTGGAAACACCATATATTTT.

V usage is TRBV6-6 and J usage is TRBJ2-1, with D possibly matching TRBD2 (5 bases). CDR1 is MNHNY, CDR2 SVGAGI, per germline (reference sequence). The CDR3 length is 15 residues. Deletions cut 4 bases from V and 2 bases from J, with 12 bases between. CDR3: CASSSGLKTYNEQFF. CDR3 nucleotides: TGTGCCAGCAGTTCCGGACTGAAAACCTACAATGAGCAGTTCTTC.

The V gene is TRBV11-2, the J gene TRBJ2-7; TRBD1 matches 8 bases. V dropped 5 bases and J dropped 6; count of bases not matched to a gene: 9. CDR3 size: 14 residues. Germline CDR1 reads SGHAT; CDR2 reads FQNNGV. Written as DNA, the CDR3 is TGTGCCAGCAGCCCTTCCCCCGGGACAGGCGAGCAGTACTTC. It encodes CASSPSPGTGEQYF.

The chain links TRBV15 to TRBJ2-1, with 12 bases aligning to TRBD2. Germline assignment: CDR1 LNHNV and CDR2 YYDKDF (reference sequence). The CDR3 loop spans 17 amino acids. Losses at the gene ends were 0 bases for V and 7 bases for J; bases not matched to a gene: 7. The CDR3: CATSRERLAGGQNEQFF. The CDR3 DNA reads as TGTGCCACCAGCAGAGAGAGGCTAGCGGGAGGGCAGAATGAGCAGTTCTTC.